Listed below are T cell receptor beta chains from one sample, sequenced in a study of shared clonotypes between healthy human individuals. The repertoire was sequenced with immunoSEQ multiplex PCR; TCRdb's copy has only in-frame clones and lacks some. The sample lists 520,000 or so clones, approximately 85% occurring once. Sequenced: PBMCs. The receptor set was obtained from a woman aged 40 to 49 in good health. Some clones in this sample may be carry-over from other donors' samples. Each CDR3 is given with its conserved first and last residue. D genes are given only for firm matches. Clone size is not always given. Where it is, it says once, few, many or a class for expanded clones.

>TRBJ2-7|TRBV5-1|14|.|TRBD2
TGCGCCAGCAGCTTGGGGAGCGGGGCCTACGAGCAGTACTTC
CASSLGSGAYEQYF
>TRBJ2-1|TRBV9|15|.|.
TGTGCCAGCAGCACTAGCCAACCCAACTACAATGAGCAGTTCTTC
CASSTSQPNYNEQFF
>TRBJ1-5|TRBV7-2|14|.|TRBD1
TGTGCCAGCACCTCGACAGGGGCCAATCAGCCCCAGCATTTT
CASTSTGANQPQHF
>TRBJ2-3|TRBV6-1|13|.|TRBD1
TGTGCCTCCCGGACAGGGAGCACAGATACGCAGTATTTT
CASRTGSTDTQYF
>TRBJ2-2|TRBV5-6|14|.|.
TGTGCCAGCAGCTTAGGCGGATCAACCGGGGAGCTGTTTTTT
CASSLGGSTGELFF
>TRBJ2-1|TRBV25-1|14|.|TRBD2
TGTGCCAGCAGGAGGACTAGCGGGATCAATGAGCAGTTCTTC
CASRRTSGINEQFF
>TRBJ2-1|TRBV6-5|14|.|.
TGTGCCAGCACCCCAAATGCGATTGACAATGAGCAGTTCTTC
CASTPNAIDNEQFF
>TRBJ2-1|TRBV7-3|16|.|.
TGTGCCAGCAGCTTAAACCAAGCGCTCTCCTACAATGAGCAGTTCTTC
CASSLNQALSYNEQFF
>TRBJ1-4|TRBV2|14|.|.
TGTGCCAGCAGGCGGAGGCAGGGTGGAGAAAAACTGTTTTTT
CASRRRQGGEKLFF
>TRBJ2-5|TRBV29-1|14|once|.
TGCAGCGCTACCCTCAGGGGCCCACGGGAGACCCAGTACTTC
CSATLRGPRETQYF
>TRBJ1-3|TRBV7-2|17|.|.
TGTGCCAGCAGCTTAGTCGGAGGGGCCAACTCTGGAAACACCATATATTTT
CASSLVGGANSGNTIYF
>TRBJ1-5|TRBV5-1|14|.|.
TGCGCCAGCAGCTCGGATGGGGGAGATCAGCCCCAGCATTTT
CASSSDGGDQPQHF
>TRBJ2-5|TRBV5-1|14|.|.
TGCGCCAGCAGCTCTAGACAGATACAAGAGACCCAGTACTTC
CASSSRQIQETQYF
>TRBJ1-3|TRBV9|18|once|.
TGTGCCAGCAGCCCCAGGGACGGACGTCTCCGTTCTGGAAACACCATATATTTT
CASSPRDGRLRSGNTIYF
>TRBJ2-5|TRBV13|15|.|.
TGTGCCAGCAGCTTACGGCCGAACTCCCAAGAGACCCAGTACTTC
CASSLRPNSQETQYF
>TRBJ2-1|TRBV10-2|12|.|.
TGCGCCAGCAGTCTAGCCCCCAATGAGCAGTTCTTC
CASSLAPNEQFF
>TRBJ2-5|TRBV7-8|18|.|TRBD2
TGTGCCAGCAGCCTCGGACTAGCGCCCGCGGGAGGGGGCGAGACCCAGTACTTC
CASSLGLAPAGGGETQYF
>TRBJ2-5|TRBV2|14|few|.
TGTGCCAGCAGGTCAGCGGAGAGCCAAGAGACCCAGTACTTC
CASRSAESQETQYF
>TRBJ1-1|TRBV5-1|13|.|TRBD1
TGCGCCAGCAGCAATACAGGGGTTACTGAAGCTTTCTTT
CASSNTGVTEAFF
>TRBJ2-7|TRBV2|13|.|.
TGTGCCAGCACAACAGGGTATGGCTACGAGCAGTACTTC
CASTTGYGYEQYF
>TRBJ1-1|TRBV10-3|12|.|.
TGTGCCATCAGTAAAGACAGGACTGAAGCTTTCTTT
CAISKDRTEAFF
>TRBJ2-7|TRBV6-7|12|.|TRBD1
TGTGCCAGCACCCGACAGGGCTACGAGCAGTACTTC
CASTRQGYEQYF
>TRBJ2-3|TRBV5-5|16|.|TRBD2
TGTGCCAGCAGCACTGGACTAGCGGGATACACAGATACGCAGTATTTT
CASSTGLAGYTDTQYF
>TRBJ1-5|TRBV6-1|13|many|.
TGTGCCAGCAGTGAATTGGGTTTGGGGCCCCAGCATTTT
CASSELGLGPQHF
>TRBJ2-1|TRBV7-3|15|few|.
TGTGCCAGCAGCTTAATGGCGGGTGCTTACAATGAGCAGTTCTTC
CASSLMAGAYNEQFF
>TRBJ2-2|TRBV6-5|16|.|TRBD2
TGTGCCAGCAGTTACTCGGGGAGGGCCATCGTCGGGGAGCTGTTTTTT
CASSYSGRAIVGELFF
>TRBJ2-5|TRBV6-6|14|once|.
TGTGCCAGCACCCGACTTGCGAGTTCTGAGACCCAGTACTTC
CASTRLASSETQYF
>TRBJ1-4|TRBV5-1|15|.|.
TGCGCCAGCAGCTTGGAGGTCCCAACTAATGAAAAACTGTTTTTT
CASSLEVPTNEKLFF
>TRBJ2-6|TRBV19|14|.|.
TGTGCCAGTAGTATTAGCTCTGGGGCCAACGTCCTGACTTTC
CASSISSGANVLTF
>TRBJ2-7|TRBV10-3|16|once|TRBD2
TGTGCCATCAGTGATAGGACACTCCTAGCGGGATACGAGCAGTACTTC
CAISDRTLLAGYEQYF
>TRBJ1-1|TRBV18|14|.|.
TGTGCCAGCTCCCTCGGTCAGGGGAACACTGAAGCTTTCTTT
CASSLGQGNTEAFF
>TRBJ1-2|TRBV28|15|.|TRBD1
TGTGCCAGCAGAACGCCGGGACAGGGAAACTATGGCTACACCTTC
CASRTPGQGNYGYTF
>TRBJ2-2|TRBV10-2|11|.|.
TGCGCCACCCGGAACACCGGGGAGCTGTTTTTT
CATRNTGELFF
>TRBJ1-2|TRBV5-1|15|.|.
TGCGCCAGCAGCCCCGATCCGCAAGCTAACTATGGCTACACCTTC
CASSPDPQANYGYTF
>TRBJ1-1|TRBV5-8|14|once|TRBD1
TGTGCCAGCAGGACCGGGACAGGGGACACTGAAGCTTTCTTT
CASRTGTGDTEAFF
>TRBJ1-4|TRBV5-4|16|.|.
TGTGCCAGCAGCTTGGGTCGGGCAGGGGAGAGTGAAAAACTGTTTTTT
CASSLGRAGESEKLFF
>TRBJ1-2|TRBV4-3|13|.|.
TGCGCCAGCAGCCAGGAAAGGGGGTATGGCTACACCTTC
CASSQERGYGYTF
>TRBJ2-5|TRBV7-9|14|.|TRBD1
TGTGCCAGCAGCCCAAGGACAGGGATGAAGACCCAGTACTTC
CASSPRTGMKTQYF
>TRBJ1-5|TRBV6-1|16|.|TRBD1
TGTGCCAGCAGTGTTCGACAGGGAGGTGGAAATCAGCCCCAGCATTTT
CASSVRQGGGNQPQHF
>TRBJ1-3|TRBV6-5|14|once|.
TGTGCCAGCAGCCCCGACCGGCTGGGGTACACCATATATTTT
CASSPDRLGYTIYF
>TRBJ2-3|TRBV23-1|15|.|.
TGCGCCAGCGCCGGCAGGGGCCGAGGGACAGATACGCAGTATTTT
CASAGRGRGTDTQYF
>TRBJ2-1|TRBV6-1|12|once|TRBD1
TGTGCCAGCAGTCCCCGGGACAGAGAGCAGTTCTTC
CASSPRDREQFF
>TRBJ2-7|TRBV7-8|15|.|TRBD2
TGTGCCAGCAGCTTGGGACTAGCGGGAGTCTACGAGCAGTACTTC
CASSLGLAGVYEQYF
>TRBJ2-5|TRBV28|14|.|TRBD2
TGTGCCAGCAGCGTAGCGGGAGGGCAAGAGACCCAGTACTTC
CASSVAGGQETQYF
>TRBJ1-3|TRBV2|14|.|.
TGTGCCGGACGGAGGGGAGGGTCGGGAAACACCATATATTTT
CAGRRGGSGNTIYF
>TRBJ2-2|TRBV5-6|14|few|.
TGTGCCAGCAGCTTAACGGTGAACACCGGGGAGCTGTTTTTT
CASSLTVNTGELFF
>TRBJ2-7|TRBV30|14|many|TRBD2
TGTGCCTGGAGGCTACTAGCGGGAGGGCCGAAGCAGTACTTC
CAWRLLAGGPKQYF
>TRBJ1-2|TRBV5-5|11|.|.
TGTGCCAGCAGCCTGGACTATGGCTACACCTTC
CASSLDYGYTF
>TRBJ1-4|TRBV4-1|13|.|.
TGCGCCAGCAGCCAATACCTGGGTGAAAAACTGTTTTTT
CASSQYLGEKLFF
>TRBJ2-2|TRBV5-4|16|few|TRBD2
TGTGCCAGCAGCCCGGGACTAGCGGGACACACCGGGGAGCTGTTTTTT
CASSPGLAGHTGELFF
>TRBJ1-5|TRBV19|14|.|TRBD1
TGTGCCAGTAGTAGGGGGAGGGGGCGAGGGGCCCAGCATTTT
CASSRGRGRGAQHF
>TRBJ2-2|TRBV15|17|.|TRBD2
TGTGCCACCAGCTCGGGACTAGCGGGAGGCGGTACCGGGGAGCTGTTTTTT
CATSSGLAGGGTGELFF
>TRBJ1-2|TRBV18|16|many|.
TGTGCCAGCTCACCAAGCGTAGGAAACCGGGGCTATGGCTACACCTTC
CASSPSVGNRGYGYTF
>TRBJ2-3|TRBV5-1|15|.|TRBD2
TGCGCCAGCAGCTTAGATAGCGGGATGACAGATACGCAGTATTTT
CASSLDSGMTDTQYF
>TRBJ2-2|TRBV4-3|19|few|TRBD2
TGCGCCAGCAGCCAGGATGGGGCTAGCGGGAGGGGTTACACCGGGGAGCTGTTTTTT
CASSQDGASGRGYTGELFF
>TRBJ2-2|TRBV9|16|.|.
TGTGCCAGCAGCGCGGGGGCGAGGTCGAACACCGGGGAGCTGTTTTTT
CASSAGARSNTGELFF
>TRBJ1-2|TRBV2|15|.|.
TGTGCCAGCAGCGCCGTCACAGGGAGGTCGGAAGGCTACACCTTC
CASSAVTGRSEGYTF
>TRBJ2-7|TRBV4-1|15|.|.
TGCGCCAGCAGCCCCTCACCGTCTCAGGTTTACGAGCAGTACTTC
CASSPSPSQVYEQYF
>TRBJ2-1|TRBV5-1|15|.|TRBD1
TGCGCCAGCAGCTTAGGGACAGGGGGTGAGGATGAGCAGTTCTTC
CASSLGTGGEDEQFF
>TRBJ2-3|TRBV6-1|14|.|.
TGTGCCAGCAGTGAAGCCCTCTACGGGGATACGCAGTATTTT
CASSEALYGDTQYF